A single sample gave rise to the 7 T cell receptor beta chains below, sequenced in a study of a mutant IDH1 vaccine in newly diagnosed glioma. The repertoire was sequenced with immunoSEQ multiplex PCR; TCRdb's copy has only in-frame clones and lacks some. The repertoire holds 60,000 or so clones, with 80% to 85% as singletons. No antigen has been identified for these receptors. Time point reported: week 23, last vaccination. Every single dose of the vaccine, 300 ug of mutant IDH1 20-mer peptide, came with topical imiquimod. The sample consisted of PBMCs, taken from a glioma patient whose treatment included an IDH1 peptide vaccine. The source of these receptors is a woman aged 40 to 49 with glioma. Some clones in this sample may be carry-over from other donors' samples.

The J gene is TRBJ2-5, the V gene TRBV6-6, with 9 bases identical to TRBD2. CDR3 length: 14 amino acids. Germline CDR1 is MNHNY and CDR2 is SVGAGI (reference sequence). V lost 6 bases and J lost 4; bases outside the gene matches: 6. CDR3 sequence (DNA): TGTGCCAGCAGACCGGGACTAGCAGGAGAGACCCAGTACTTC. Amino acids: CASRPGLAGETQYF.

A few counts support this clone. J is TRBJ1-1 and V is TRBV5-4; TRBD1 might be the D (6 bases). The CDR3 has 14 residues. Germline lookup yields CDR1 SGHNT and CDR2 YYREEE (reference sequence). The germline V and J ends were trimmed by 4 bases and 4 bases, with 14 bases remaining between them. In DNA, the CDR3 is TGTGCCAGCAGCACCGAGGGGGGAGGCACTGAAGCTTTCTTT. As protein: CASSTEGGGTEAFF.

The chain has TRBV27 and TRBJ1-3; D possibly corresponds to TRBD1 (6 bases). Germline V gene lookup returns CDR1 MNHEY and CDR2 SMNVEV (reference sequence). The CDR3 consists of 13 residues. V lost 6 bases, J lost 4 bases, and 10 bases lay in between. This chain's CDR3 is CASRDSSGNTIYF. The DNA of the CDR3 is TGTGCCAGCAGGGACAGCAGCGGAAACACCATATATTTT.

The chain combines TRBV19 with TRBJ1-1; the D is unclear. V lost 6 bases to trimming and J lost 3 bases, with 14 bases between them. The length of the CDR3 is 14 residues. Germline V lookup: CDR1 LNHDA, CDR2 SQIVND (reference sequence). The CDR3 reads CASRPERTYTEAFF. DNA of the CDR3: TGTGCCAGTAGGCCGGAGAGAACCTACACTGAAGCTTTCTTT.

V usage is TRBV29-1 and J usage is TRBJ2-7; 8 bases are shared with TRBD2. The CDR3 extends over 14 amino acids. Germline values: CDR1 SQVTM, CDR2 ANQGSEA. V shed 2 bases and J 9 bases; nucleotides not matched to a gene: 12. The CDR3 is CSVEMGGAAGGQYF. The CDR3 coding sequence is TGCAGCGTTGAAATGGGAGGGGCCGCGGGAGGGCAGTACTTC.

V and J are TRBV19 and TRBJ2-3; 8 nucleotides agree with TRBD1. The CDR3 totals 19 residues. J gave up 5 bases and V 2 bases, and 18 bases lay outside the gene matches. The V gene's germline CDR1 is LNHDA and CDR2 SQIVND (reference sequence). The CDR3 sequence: CASSIHSGYFETGEDTQYF. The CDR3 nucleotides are TGTGCCAGTAGTATACACAGCGGCTATTTTGAGACAGGGGAAGATACGCAGTATTTT.

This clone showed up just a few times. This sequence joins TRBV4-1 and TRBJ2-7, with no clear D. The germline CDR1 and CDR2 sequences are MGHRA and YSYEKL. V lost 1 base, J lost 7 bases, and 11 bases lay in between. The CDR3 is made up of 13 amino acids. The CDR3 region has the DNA TGCGCCAGCAGCCAAGGGCGGTGGAAGGAGCAGTACTTC. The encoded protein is CASSQGRWKEQYF.